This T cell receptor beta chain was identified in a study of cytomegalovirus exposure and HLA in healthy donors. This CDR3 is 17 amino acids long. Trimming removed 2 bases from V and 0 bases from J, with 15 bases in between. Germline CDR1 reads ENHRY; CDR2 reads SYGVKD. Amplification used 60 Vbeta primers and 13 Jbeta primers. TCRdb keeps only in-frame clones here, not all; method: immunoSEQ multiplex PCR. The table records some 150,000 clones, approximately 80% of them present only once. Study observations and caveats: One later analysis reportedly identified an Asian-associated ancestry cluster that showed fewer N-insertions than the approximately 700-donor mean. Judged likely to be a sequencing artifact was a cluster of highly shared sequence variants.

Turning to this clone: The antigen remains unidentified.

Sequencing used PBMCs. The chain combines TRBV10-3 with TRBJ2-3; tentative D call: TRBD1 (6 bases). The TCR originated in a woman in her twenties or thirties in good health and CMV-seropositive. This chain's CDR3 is CAISELDRIPSTDTQYF. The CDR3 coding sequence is TGTGCCATCAGTGAGCTAGACAGGATACCTAGCACAGATACGCAGTATTTT.